These 32 T cell receptor beta chains share one sample of origin, sequenced in a study of breast tumors, draining lymph nodes, adjacent tissues. Axillary draining lymph nodes of breast cancer patients supplied the node samples. TCRdb re-analysed the multiplex PCR reads in MiXCR, keeping a single row per CDR3 protein. Here the sample spans roughly 80,000 distinct CDR3 sequences, roughly 20% being singletons. The sample taken for sequencing was axillary lymph node tissue. The receptors were gathered from a female donor with breast cancer. Some clones in this sample may be carry-over from other donors' samples.

This clonotype showed up many times. The chain employs TRBV19 and TRBJ1-5, with a weak D call TRBD1 (5 bases). Trimming left V 0 bases short and J 0 bases short, with 9 bases between. The CDR3 runs 16 residues. The germline V gene has CDR1 LNHDA and CDR2 SQIVND (reference sequence). This CDR3 is CASSIDPGHSNQPQHF. CDR3 DNA: TGTGCCAGTAGTATAGATCCAGGGCATAGCAATCAGCCCCAGCATTTT.

This clonotype was seen many times. V and J are TRBV7-8 and TRBJ2-3, with D possibly being TRBD1 (6 bases). The CDR3 has 14 amino acids. Germline values: CDR1 SGHVS, CDR2 FQNEAQ. With 0 bases removed from V and 9 bases from J, the gap between germline ends came to 13 bases. For the CDR3, the DNA is TGTGCCAGCAGCTTAGCGTACAGGGTAGAAACGCAGTATTTT. Protein product: CASSLAYRVETQYF.

With regard to this clonotype: A much larger clone differs by one base, so this may be a read error. J is TRBJ1-2 and V is TRBV6-5, with TRBD1 identical over 8 bases. The CDR3 contains 20 residues. Germline CDR1 is MNHEY and CDR2 is SVGAGI. CDR3 sequence: CASRAHRGAWGQAMKYGNTF. The DNA for the CDR3 is TGTGCCAGCAGGGCCCATAGGGGCGCCTGGGGACAGGCTATGAAATATGGCAACACCTTC.

At least ten counts were recorded for this clonotype. The chain joins TRBV20-1 to TRBJ2-7; 10 bases are a match to TRBD1. Looked up from germline, CDR1 is DFQATT and CDR2 is SNEGSKA (reference sequence). Trimming at V came to 7 bases and at J to 3 bases, leaving 6 bases not matched to a gene. The CDR3 extends over 13 amino acids. Here the CDR3 DNA reads TGCAGTGTCCGGGGACAGGGGAACTACGAGCAGTACTTC. Translated, it gives CSVRGQGNYEQYF.

V and J are TRBV27 and TRBJ2-7; 9 nucleotides agree with TRBD2. V dropped 0 bases and J dropped 1; count of bases not matched to a gene: 7. CDR3 length equals 17 residues. CDR1 is MNHEY and CDR2 is SMNVEV in the germline V gene (reference sequence). In DNA form, the CDR3 reads TGTGCCAGCAGTTTATCGAATCCAGCGGGGGGATCCTACGAGCAGTACTTC. Translated: CASSLSNPAGGSYEQYF.

Concerning this clonotype: A much larger clonotype is one base distant, so this may be a read error. The V and J genes are TRBV12-3 or TRBV12-4 and TRBJ1-2; D uncertain. This CDR3 contains 12 residues. CDR3: CASSFSSYGYAF. CDR3 coding DNA: TGTGCCAGCAGTTTCTCGTCCTATGGCTACGCCTTC.

This clonotype was detected ten times or more. The V and J genes are TRBV20-1 and TRBJ2-1; TRBD2 might be the D (5 bases). V lost 3 bases, J lost 3 bases, and 9 bases lay in between. The CDR3 is 13 residues long. CDR1 is DFQATT and CDR2 is SNEGSKA in the germline V gene (reference sequence). The chain's CDR3 is CSASRRGYNEQFF. CDR3 coding DNA: TGCAGTGCTAGCCGCCGGGGCTACAATGAGCAGTTCTTC.

In its sample, this clonotype was seen many times. The chain links TRBV5-8 to TRBJ2-1; a weak D match, TRBD1 (5 bases). Germline V lookup: CDR1 SGHTS, CDR2 YDEGEE. V lost 0 bases, J lost 7 bases, and 20 bases lay in between. CDR3 length: 17 amino acids. CDR3 amino acids: CASSLVRVGQGKNEQFF. The DNA for the CDR3 is TGTGCCAGCAGCTTGGTTCGGGTGGGCCAGGGCAAGAATGAGCAGTTCTTC.

This clonotype was counted many times. The genes are TRBV2 and TRBJ2-1; 8 bases fit TRBD2. CDR3 length equals 15 residues. Germline assignment: CDR1 SNHLY and CDR2 FYNNEI. J was trimmed by 7 bases and V by 7 bases; bases with no gene match: 12. The CDR3 spells CASTSQRGSVNEQFF. Here the CDR3 DNA reads TGTGCCAGCACTTCTCAGCGGGGGTCCGTGAATGAGCAGTTCTTC.

This CDR3 is CASSLGASGRGEQFF. The CDR3 nucleotides read TGTGCCAGCAGTTTAGGGGCTAGCGGGAGGGGAGAGCAGTTCTTC. The chain uses TRBV28 and TRBJ2-1; 12 bases are shared with TRBD2. The V and J ends lost 2 bases and 10 bases, in that order; junction bases with no gene match: 6. The CDR3 extends over 15 amino acids. CDR1 MDHEN and CDR2 SYDVKM come from the germline V gene.

A note on this clonotype: This may stem from a read error, because a much larger clone lies one nucleotide away. The V and J genes are TRBV3-2 and TRBJ2-7; the table's D call of TRBD1 was not tested on the DNA. TRBV3-2 is deemed a pseudogene. This CDR3 contains 13 residues. The CDR3 DNA sequence: TGTGCCAGCAGCCAAGGACAGGGCTGGGAGCAGCACTTC. It codes for CASSQGQGWEQHF.

This clonotype was counted at least ten times. The genes are TRBV5-4 and TRBJ1-2; D might be TRBD1 (5 bases). This CDR3 comprises 12 residues. V was pared by 3 bases and J by 6 bases, with 9 bases between. CDR1 is SGHNT and CDR2 is YYREEE in the germline V gene (reference sequence). The CDR3 is CASSSEGDGYTF. CDR3 DNA sequence: TGTGCCAGCAGCTCGGAAGGGGATGGCTACACCTTC. The full variable domain, its missing parts supplied by reference TRBV5-4 and TRBJ1-2, is ETGVTQSPTHLIKTRGQQVTLRCSSQSGHNTVSWYQQALGQGPQFIFQYYREEENGRGNFPPRFSGLQFPNYSSELNVNALELDDSALYLCASSSEGDGYTFGSGTRLTVV.

In its sample, this clonotype was seen many times. The J gene is TRBJ2-7, the V gene TRBV19, with 14 bases matching TRBD2. CDR1 LNHDA and CDR2 SQIVND come from the germline V gene (reference sequence). Losses at the gene ends were 5 bases for V and 7 bases for J; bases not matched to a gene: 7. This CDR3 is 15 amino acids long. The CDR3 nucleotides are TGTGCCAGTAGTCGCACGACTAGCGGGAGGGGGGAGCAGTACTTC. Encoded protein: CASSRTTSGRGEQYF.

In its sample, this clonotype was seen many times. The chain recombines TRBV5-5 with TRBJ2-5; TRBD2 matches at 9 bases. Losses at the gene ends were 0 bases for V and 5 bases for J; bases not matched to a gene: 8. Germline V gives CDR1 SGHKS, CDR2 YYEKEE (reference sequence). The length of the CDR3 is 16 residues. DNA for the CDR3: TGTGCCAGCAGCTTGGGTTTGCGGGAGGGGTGGGAGACCCAGTACTTC. Translating gives CASSLGLREGWETQYF.

In regard to this clonotype: A clone one base away is much larger, so this may be a read error. The chain combines TRBV5-5 with TRBJ2-1; TRBD1 matches 7 bases. CDR1 SGHKS and CDR2 YYEKEE come from the germline V gene (reference sequence). This CDR3 is 12 amino acids long. CDR3 nucleotides: TGTGCCGGCAGCCGACAGGGTGGGGAGCAGTTCTTC. It is translated as CAGSRQGGEQFF.

This clonotype has ten or more counts. The chain carries TRBV20-1 and TRBJ2-4; 8 bases are shared with TRBD2. Germline V gene sequence: CDR1 DFQATT, CDR2 SNEGSKA (reference sequence). The CDR3 is made up of 15 amino acids. Unmatched junction bases numbered 2, after V lost 0 bases and J lost 1 base. The CDR3 here is CSARDPGGAKNIQYF. The CDR3 DNA reads as TGCAGTGCTAGAGACCCGGGGGGGGCCAAAAACATTCAGTACTTC.

In this sample, this clonotype turned up many times. The V call is TRBV12-3 or TRBV12-4, the J call TRBJ2-2; D unclear. There are 12 residues in the CDR3. V was trimmed by 5 bases and J by 3 bases, leaving 4 bases between them. This CDR3 is CASSPDTGELFF. The CDR3 nucleotides read TGTGCCAGCAGTCCGGACACCGGGGAGCTGTTTTTT.

Ten or more counts support this clonotype. The rearrangement links TRBV20-1 to TRBJ1-3; 7 nucleotides agree with TRBD1. From germline, CDR1 is DFQATT and CDR2 SNEGSKA (reference sequence). J was trimmed by 11 bases and V by 5 bases; bases with no gene match: 12. The CDR3 has 13 amino acids. For the CDR3, the DNA is TGCAGTGCTCAGGGGGGGCCGGGTTGGGCCATATATTTT. Amino acids: CSAQGGPGWAIYF.

This clonotype was seen repeatedly, ten times or more. The V and J genes are TRBV20-1 and TRBJ2-1; D is undetermined. The CDR3 has 13 residues. Germline V lookup: CDR1 DFQATT, CDR2 SNEGSKA (reference sequence). V gave up 0 bases and J gave up 4 bases, with 7 bases separating them. The CDR3 here is CSAREPGYNEQFF. In nucleotides, the CDR3 is TGCAGTGCTAGAGAACCCGGGTACAATGAGCAGTTCTTC.

The V gene is TRBV20-1, the J gene TRBJ2-7; 13 nucleotides align to TRBD2. CDR3 length: 17 residues. Germline V gene sequence: CDR1 DFQATT, CDR2 SNEGSKA (reference sequence). The V gene end was trimmed by 6 bases and the J gene end by 3 bases; junction bases not matched to a gene: 14. This chain's CDR3 is CSANPGLAGPLRYEQYF. CDR3 bases: TGCAGTGCCAACCCGGGACTAGCGGGACCCCTCCGCTACGAGCAGTACTTC.

On this clonotype: Compared with germline, one end of the junction differs, possibly owing to a read error. The gene calls are TRBV28 and TRBJ1-4; weak D call: TRBD1 (6 bases). The length of the CDR3 is 13 residues. The germline gives CDR1 MDHEN, CDR2 SYDVKM. The CDR3 nucleotides are TGTGCCAGCAGGGGGACACTCGGCGAAAAACTGCTTTTT. It is translated as CASRGTLGEKLLF.

This clonotype was seen ten or more times. The chain carries TRBV6-5 and TRBJ2-1; 11 bases are shared with TRBD2. Germline assignment: CDR1 MNHEY and CDR2 SVGAGI. CDR3 size: 15 residues. V was clipped by 2 bases and J by 9 bases; unmatched bases: 6. The CDR3 loop reads CASSYDLAGGIEQFF. CDR3 nucleotides: TGTGCCAGCAGTTACGATCTAGCGGGAGGTATTGAGCAGTTCTTC.

This clonotype was recorded many times. The chain joins TRBV7-8 to TRBJ2-7; D ambiguous. Germline V gene sequence: CDR1 SGHVS, CDR2 FQNEAQ. The CDR3 is 14 amino acids. Trimming cost V 2 bases and J 2 bases, with 10 bases left between them. Written as DNA, the CDR3 is TGTGCCAGCAGCTTATTTACAACCACCTACGAGCAGTACTTC. Translating it yields CASSLFTTTYEQYF.

At least ten counts were recorded for this clonotype. The genes are TRBV10-2 and TRBJ1-2, with no clear D. Trimming left V 6 bases short and J 3 bases short, with 11 bases between. Germline CDR1 and CDR2: WSHSY and SAAADI. CDR3 length: 13 residues. The chain's CDR3 is CASSPKRDYGYTF. The CDR3 region has the DNA TGCGCCAGCAGCCCGAAAAGGGACTATGGCTACACCTTC.

This clonotype was recorded a few times. The chain couples TRBV5-1 to TRBJ2-5, with D perhaps matching TRBD1 or TRBD2 (5 bases each). This CDR3 is 13 amino acids long. Deletions cut 3 bases from V and 4 bases from J, with 10 bases between. From germline, CDR1 is SGHRS and CDR2 YFSETQ. CDR3 loop: CASSSGPRETQYF. The CDR3 bases are TGCGCCAGCAGCTCGGGACCGAGAGAGACCCAGTACTTC.

Many counts were recorded for this clonotype. The chain carries TRBV6-5 and TRBJ2-7; 7 nucleotides align to TRBD1. The length of the CDR3 is 13 residues. CDR1 MNHEY and CDR2 SVGAGI come from the germline V gene. With 5 bases clipped from V and 5 bases from J, the junction kept 6 bases outside the gene matches. This CDR3 reads CASSRPGGHEQYF. CDR3 DNA sequence: TGTGCCAGCAGTAGGCCAGGGGGTCACGAGCAGTACTTC.

As concerns this clonotype: This may be a read error: a much more frequent sequence differs by one nucleotide. V gene TRBV5-1 combines with J gene TRBJ2-5; D call uncertain. CDR3 length: 13 residues. CDR1 SGHRS and CDR2 YFSETQ come from the germline V gene. This CDR3 reads CASGFGGEETQYF. DNA for the CDR3: TGCGCCAGCGGCTTCGGCGGAGAAGAGACCCAGTACTTC.

The V and J genes are TRBV2 and TRBJ2-3; D not resolved. V lost 5 bases and J 6 bases, leaving 12 bases between the germline ends. Germline lookup yields CDR1 SNHLY and CDR2 FYNNEI. This CDR3 is built from 13 residues. CDR3 loop: CASSLPIQDTQYF. The CDR3 region has the DNA TGTGCCAGCAGTTTACCAATTCAGGATACGCAGTATTTT.

This clonotype has ten or more counts. The chain couples TRBV11-3 to TRBJ2-7, with 12 positions matching TRBD2. J lost 0 bases, V lost 10 bases, and 7 bases had no gene match. Per the germline V gene, CDR1 is SGHNT and CDR2 is YENEEA. The CDR3 covers 15 residues. CDR3 loop: CAIGTSGPNSYEQYF. The CDR3 region has the DNA TGTGCCATTGGGACTAGCGGGCCTAACTCCTACGAGCAGTACTTC. The full variable domain, with the rest looked up from reference TRBV11-3 and TRBJ2-7, is EAGVVQSPRYKIIEKKQPVAFWCNPISGHNTLYWYLQNLGQGPELLIRYENEEAVDDSQLPKDRFSAERLKGVDSTLKIQPAELGDSAVYLCAIGTSGPNSYEQYFGPGTRLTVT.

This clonotype has ten or more counts. J is TRBJ1-5 and V is TRBV20-1, with 7 bases identical to TRBD1. Losses at the gene ends were 4 bases for V and 2 bases for J; bases not matched to a gene: 5. This CDR3 contains 14 residues. In germline, CDR1 is DFQATT, CDR2 SNEGSKA (reference sequence). CDR3 protein: CSATRQGRNQPQHF. Here the CDR3 DNA reads TGCAGTGCTACGAGACAGGGACGCAATCAGCCCCAGCATTTT.

This clonotype was counted ten times or more. This chain joins TRBV7-9 and TRBJ2-7; 8 positions agree with TRBD2. Germline V CDR1 and CDR2: SEHNR, FQNEAQ (reference sequence). The junction had 4 bases not matched to a gene; V was cut back by 4 bases and J by 5 bases. The CDR3 totals 13 residues. Here the CDR3 reads CASSSSGGHEQYF. DNA of the CDR3: TGTGCCAGCAGCTCCAGCGGGGGCCACGAGCAGTACTTC.

In its sample, this clonotype was seen many times. V usage is TRBV20-1 and J usage is TRBJ2-1, with TRBD1 matching over 7 bases. The germline V gene has CDR1 DFQATT and CDR2 SNEGSKA (reference sequence). The CDR3 runs to 15 residues. V lost 0 bases, J lost 5 bases, and 7 bases stayed unmatched. The CDR3 bases are TGCAGTGCTAGAGATTACAGACAGGGTAACAATGAGCAGTTCTTC. It is translated as CSARDYRQGNNEQFF.